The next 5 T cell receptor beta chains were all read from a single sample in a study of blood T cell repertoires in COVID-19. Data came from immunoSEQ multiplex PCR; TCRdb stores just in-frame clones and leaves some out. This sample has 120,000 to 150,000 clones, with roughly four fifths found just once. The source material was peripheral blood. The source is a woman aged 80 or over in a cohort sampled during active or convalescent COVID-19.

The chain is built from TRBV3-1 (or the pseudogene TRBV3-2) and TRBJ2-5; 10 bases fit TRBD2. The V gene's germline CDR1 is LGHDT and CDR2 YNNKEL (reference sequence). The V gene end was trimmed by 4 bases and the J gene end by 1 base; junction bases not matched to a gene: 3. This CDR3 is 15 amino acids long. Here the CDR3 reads CASSRAGGPQETQYF. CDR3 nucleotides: TGTGCCAGCAGCCGAGCGGGGGGGCCCCAAGAGACCCAGTACTTC.

CDR3 DNA: TGCGCCAGCAGCTCTACCGGGACAGGGGGTATCGCTGGAAACACCATATATTTT. Its protein is CASSSTGTGGIAGNTIYF. The genes are TRBV5-1 and TRBJ1-3; 11 nucleotides agree with TRBD1. V lost 3 bases to trimming and J lost 2 bases; unmatched junction nucleotides: 10. The CDR3 contains 18 residues. Per germline, CDR1 SGHRS and CDR2 YFSETQ. Using reference TRBV5-1 and TRBJ1-3 for the parts outside the CDR3, the full variable domain is KAGVTQTPRYLIKTRGQQVTLSCSPISGHRSVSWYQQTPGQGLQFLFEYFSETQRNKGNFPGRFSGRQFSNSRSEMNVSTLELGDSALYLCASSSTGTGGIAGNTIYFGEGSWLTVV.

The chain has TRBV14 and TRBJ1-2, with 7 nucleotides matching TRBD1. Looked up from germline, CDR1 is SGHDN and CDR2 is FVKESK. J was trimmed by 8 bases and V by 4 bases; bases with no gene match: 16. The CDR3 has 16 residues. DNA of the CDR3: TGTGCCAGCAGCCCTCGGGCCGTGACAGGGCAGTTCGGCTACACCTTC. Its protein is CASSPRAVTGQFGYTF.

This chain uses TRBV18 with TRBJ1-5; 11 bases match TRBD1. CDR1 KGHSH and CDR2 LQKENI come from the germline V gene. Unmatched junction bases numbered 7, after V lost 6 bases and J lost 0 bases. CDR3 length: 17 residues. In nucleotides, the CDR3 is TGTGCCAGCTCTCCCGGGACAGGGGGGGTTAGCAATCAGCCCCAGCATTTT. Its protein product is CASSPGTGGVSNQPQHF.

The CDR3 reads CASSPLGQGWNTGELFF. In nucleotides, the CDR3 is TGTGCCAGCTCACCTCTCGGACAGGGATGGAACACCGGGGAGCTGTTTTTT. The V gene is TRBV18, the J gene TRBJ2-2, with 8 positions matching TRBD1. The junction had 7 bases not matched to a gene; V was cut back by 3 bases and J by 1 base. The CDR3 has 17 residues. Germline CDR1 KGHSH, CDR2 LQKENI.